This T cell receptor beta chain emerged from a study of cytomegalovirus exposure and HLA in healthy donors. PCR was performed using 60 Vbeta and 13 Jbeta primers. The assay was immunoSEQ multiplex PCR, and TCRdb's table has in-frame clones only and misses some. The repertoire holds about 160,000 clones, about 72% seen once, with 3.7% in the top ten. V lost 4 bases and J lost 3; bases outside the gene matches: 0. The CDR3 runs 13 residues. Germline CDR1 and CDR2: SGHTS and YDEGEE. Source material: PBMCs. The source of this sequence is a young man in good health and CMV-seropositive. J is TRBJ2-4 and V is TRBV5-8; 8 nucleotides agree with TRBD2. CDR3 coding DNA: TGTGCCAGCAGCGCGGGAGGCAAAAACATTCAGTACTTC. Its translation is CASSAGGKNIQYF.